This is a list of T cell receptor beta chains from one sample in a study of T cells in Graves' hyperthyroidism and ophthalmopathy. Each CDR3 protein gets one entry after TCRdb re-called the multiplex PCR reads with MiXCR. The sample yields 640,000 or so distinct CDR3 sequences, over 12% seen once. Source material: blood. The receptors were sampled from a woman aged 40 to 50 with Graves' ophthalmopathy. Each CDR3 is given with its conserved first and last residue. The D gene is left open where the match is weak.

v_gene	len	d_gene	j_gene	CDR3aa
TRBV12-5	13	-	TRBJ2-7	CASGLDGVSEQYF
TRBV27	14	TRBD1	TRBJ1-1	CASQGANSGTEAFF
TRBV10-3	13	-	TRBJ2-7	CAISVHRNYEQYF
TRBV7-2	14	-	TRBJ1-1	CASSSGHGNTEAFF
TRBV6-5	14	-	TRBJ2-7	CASSYSPDSYEQYF
TRBV6-1	12	-	TRBJ1-2	CASSEFRYGYTF
TRBV28	13	-	TRBJ1-1	CASSWEGGTEAFF
TRBV28	13	TRBD1	TRBJ1-2	CASSTGQAYGYTF
TRBV30	10	-	TRBJ1-2	CAWSGDGYTF
TRBV27	14	-	TRBJ1-2	CASSLMGGSYGYTF
TRBV6-5	16	-	TRBJ1-3	CASSYDSRLGGNTIYF
TRBV27	17	-	TRBJ2-7	CASSPGFTGNPSYEQYF
TRBV12-3/TRBV12-4	15	-	TRBJ1-3	CASTLPRAAGNTIYF
TRBV11-2	14	-	TRBJ1-3	CASSSIFTGNTIYF
TRBV7-2	17	TRBD2	TRBJ2-7	CASSLGHSGRRVSEQYF
TRBV6-2/TRBV6-3	16	TRBD1	TRBJ2-6	CASSRTGPRGANVLTF
TRBV18	16	TRBD2	TRBJ2-5	CASSPTTSATQETQYF
TRBV28	15	TRBD1	TRBJ2-7	CASSFSLDRAGEQYF
TRBV9	15	-	TRBJ2-3	CASSVGRSSTDTQYF
TRBV4-3	17	TRBD2	TRBJ2-2	CASSQGASGLNTGELFF
TRBV6-2/TRBV6-3	13	-	TRBJ2-7	CARPRLADYEQYF
TRBV7-6	17	TRBD2	TRBJ2-5	CASRLSLAGGQKETQYF
TRBV2	14	TRBD2	TRBJ2-5	CASNPGLAKETQYF
TRBV11-2	15	TRBD2	TRBJ2-7	CASSLSPGRAGEQYF
TRBV4-1	15	-	TRBJ2-7	CASSQTQGATYEQYF
TRBV6-1	14	-	TRBJ1-1	CASSVRGSPTEAFF
TRBV20-1	15	-	TRBJ2-5	CSAREGGNVWETQYF
TRBV6-1	17	TRBD2	TRBJ2-7	CASSPRTSGSRSYEQYF
TRBV12-3/TRBV12-4	13	-	TRBJ1-3	CASSLQGGNTIYF
TRBV4-1	14	-	TRBJ1-1	CASSSGPLNTEAFF
TRBV4-1	16	-	TRBJ2-3	CASSHADIPSTDTQYF
TRBV19	15	TRBD2	TRBJ2-7	CASSIGSSGIYEQYF
TRBV24-1	14	-	TRBJ1-2	CATSDLGAEYGYTF